Below, 16 T cell receptor beta chains from the same sample are listed, as sequenced in a study of blood T cell repertoires in COVID-19 (dated by TCRdb to 2018 to 2021). The library came from the immunoSEQ multiplex PCR assay. As stored in TCRdb, this immuneACCESS dataset retains in-frame rearrangements with V and J assigned. A fraction of the clones does not appear; measured against another copy, unresolved V genes explain less than half of the discrepancy, and the remainder lacks a known reason. Across this sample there are about 44,000 clones, with about 86% seen only once. The ten largest make up roughly 42% of the sample. Source material: peripheral blood. The receptors come from a human donor in a cohort sampled during active COVID-19.

The V gene is TRBV10-3, the J gene TRBJ1-5; TRBD1 matches at 9 bases. Unmatched junction bases numbered 0, after V lost 4 bases and J lost 5 bases. Germline V gives CDR1 ENHRY, CDR2 SYGVKD. CDR3 length: 13 residues. CDR3 in amino acids: CAISGDRDQPQHF. The CDR3 DNA follows: TGTGCCATCAGTGGGGACAGGGATCAGCCCCAGCATTTT.

The V gene is TRBV3-1 (or the pseudogene TRBV3-2), the J gene TRBJ2-2; D not resolved. Germline V gene sequence: CDR1 LGHDT, CDR2 YNNKEL (reference sequence). Deletions cut 4 bases from V and 4 bases from J, with 10 bases between. The CDR3 spans 14 residues. In nucleotides, the CDR3 is TGTGCCAGCAGCCCGCTGACTCCCACCGGGGAGCTGTTTTTT. It yields the protein CASSPLTPTGELFF.

The sample holds one count of this clone. The chain employs TRBV13 and TRBJ2-1; D remains unclear. The germline gives CDR1 PRHDT, CDR2 FYEKMQ (reference sequence). V was pared by 5 bases and J by 6 bases, with 8 bases between. CDR3 length: 12 amino acids. This CDR3 is CASSHTGNEQFF. The CDR3 nucleotides are TGTGCCAGCAGCCATACGGGCAATGAGCAGTTCTTC.

The chain combines TRBV29-1 with TRBJ2-7; tentative D call: TRBD1 (6 bases). This CDR3 comprises 11 residues. Germline CDR1 reads SQVTM; CDR2 reads ANQGSEA. Trimming stripped 4 bases from V and 3 bases from J, with 7 bases between. The CDR3 is CSVGQDYEQYF. CDR3 in DNA: TGCAGCGTTGGACAGGACTACGAGCAGTACTTC.

This clone turned up a few times. V is TRBV10-2 and J is TRBJ1-6; D remains unclear. From germline, CDR1 is WSHSY and CDR2 SAAADI. V dropped 10 bases and J dropped 5 bases, with 6 bases sitting between them. The CDR3 sequence is 11 residues long. As DNA, the CDR3 is TGCGCCATCGGGAATAATTCACCCCTCCACTTT. This sequence encodes CAIGNNSPLHF.

This clone appeared once. This rearrangement joins TRBV5-1 to TRBJ2-7; no definite D call. V dropped 0 bases and J dropped 2 bases, with 9 bases sitting between them. Germline assignment: CDR1 SGHRS and CDR2 YFSETQ. The CDR3 spans 14 residues. DNA for the CDR3: TGCGCCAGCAGCTTGGGCACAGCCACCTACGAGCAGTACTTC. As protein: CASSLGTATYEQYF.

The chain has TRBV5-4 and TRBJ2-3; 15 positions agree with TRBD2. The CDR3 is 17 residues long. CDR1 is SGHNT, CDR2 YYREEE, per germline (reference sequence). Losses at the gene ends were 5 bases for V and 5 bases for J; bases not matched to a gene: 9. CDR3 in DNA: TGTGCCAGCAGTTCCCCGGGACTAGCGGGGGGTAGAGATACGCAGTATTTT. This sequence encodes CASSSPGLAGGRDTQYF.

This clone was observed a handful of times. The chain links TRBV10-2 to TRBJ1-1; D is possibly TRBD1 (6 bases). CDR3 length: 13 amino acids. V gave up 6 bases and J gave up 6 bases, with 14 bases separating them. CDR1 is WSHSY and CDR2 is SAAADI in the germline V gene. As DNA, the CDR3 is TGCGCCAGCAGGGACAGTCCAATGTCTGAAGCTTTCTTT. This translates into CASRDSPMSEAFF.

The chain couples TRBV6-1 to TRBJ2-1; 11 bases are a match to TRBD2. CDR1 MNHNS and CDR2 SASEGT come from the germline V gene. The CDR3 consists of 15 residues. V shed 0 bases, J shed 9 bases, and the junction held 4 bases outside the gene matches. For the CDR3, the DNA is TGTGCCAGCAGTGAAGCTAGCGGGGGGGCGGGTGAGCAGTTCTTC. Protein: CASSEASGGAGEQFF.

The rearrangement joins TRBV5-5 to TRBJ1-1; TRBD1 matches at 8 bases. The CDR3 has 14 amino acids. V lost 2 bases and J lost 0; bases outside the gene matches: 0. Germline V gives CDR1 SGHKS, CDR2 YYEKEE (reference sequence). The CDR3 region has the DNA TGTGCCAGCAGCTTACAGGGGGTGAACACTGAAGCTTTCTTT. This translates into CASSLQGVNTEAFF.

V and J are TRBV5-1 and TRBJ1-6; D gene uncertain. The CDR3 has 13 amino acids. Germline assignment: CDR1 SGHRS and CDR2 YFSETQ. Between the trimmed V and J ends, which lost 0 bases and 7 bases, there was a span of 5 bases. The CDR3 DNA sequence: TGCGCCAGCAGCTTGGAAGAGAATTCACCCCTCCACTTT. It specifies CASSLEENSPLHF.

The chain links TRBV10-3 to TRBJ2-2; possible D gene TRBD2, 7 bases. The CDR3 has 13 residues. Trimming cost V 8 bases and J 11 bases, with 18 bases left between them. Germline CDR1 is ENHRY and CDR2 is SYGVKD. The CDR3 loop is CAIGGRGDEELFF. DNA of the CDR3: TGTGCCATCGGAGGGAGGGGGGACGAAGAGCTGTTTTTT.

The rearrangement uses TRBV7-2 and TRBJ2-7; 8 positions agree with TRBD1. Trimming took 0 bases from V and 3 from J; bases not matched to a gene: 4. Per the germline V gene, CDR1 is SGHTA and CDR2 is FQGNSA. CDR3 length equals 15 residues. CDR3 nucleotides: TGTGCCAGCAGCTTAGCGACAGGGGAGAACTACGAGCAGTACTTC. This translates into CASSLATGENYEQYF.

There are a few counts of this clone. CDR3 in DNA: TGTGCCAGCAGCTTACTGGGCAGTAACTATGGCTACACCTTC. It yields the protein CASSLLGSNYGYTF. This sequence joins TRBV7-9 and TRBJ1-2; D unresolved. From germline, CDR1 is SEHNR and CDR2 FQNEAQ (reference sequence). Trimming removed 2 bases at V and 1 base at J, with 8 bases between. CDR3 length: 14 amino acids.

This chain links TRBV18 with TRBJ2-7; D may be TRBD2 (5 bases). Looked up from germline, CDR1 is KGHSH and CDR2 is LQKENI. The V end lost 6 bases, the J end lost 6 bases, and 15 bases lay between the germline ends. This CDR3 is built from 13 residues. The CDR3 nucleotides read TGTGCCAGCTCTGGAATCGGGGAAAGCGAGCAGTACGTC. The encoded protein is CASSGIGESEQYV.

The chain is built from TRBV11-2 and TRBJ2-7, with TRBD2 matching over 9 bases. The V gene's germline CDR1 is SGHAT and CDR2 FQNNGV. V trimming: 6 bases; J trimming: 4 bases; junction bases outside the gene matches: 10. The CDR3 contains 15 residues. The CDR3 region has the DNA TGTGCCAGCAGGCTAGCGGGGCAGTCCAATTACGAGCAGTACTTC. It is translated as CASRLAGQSNYEQYF.